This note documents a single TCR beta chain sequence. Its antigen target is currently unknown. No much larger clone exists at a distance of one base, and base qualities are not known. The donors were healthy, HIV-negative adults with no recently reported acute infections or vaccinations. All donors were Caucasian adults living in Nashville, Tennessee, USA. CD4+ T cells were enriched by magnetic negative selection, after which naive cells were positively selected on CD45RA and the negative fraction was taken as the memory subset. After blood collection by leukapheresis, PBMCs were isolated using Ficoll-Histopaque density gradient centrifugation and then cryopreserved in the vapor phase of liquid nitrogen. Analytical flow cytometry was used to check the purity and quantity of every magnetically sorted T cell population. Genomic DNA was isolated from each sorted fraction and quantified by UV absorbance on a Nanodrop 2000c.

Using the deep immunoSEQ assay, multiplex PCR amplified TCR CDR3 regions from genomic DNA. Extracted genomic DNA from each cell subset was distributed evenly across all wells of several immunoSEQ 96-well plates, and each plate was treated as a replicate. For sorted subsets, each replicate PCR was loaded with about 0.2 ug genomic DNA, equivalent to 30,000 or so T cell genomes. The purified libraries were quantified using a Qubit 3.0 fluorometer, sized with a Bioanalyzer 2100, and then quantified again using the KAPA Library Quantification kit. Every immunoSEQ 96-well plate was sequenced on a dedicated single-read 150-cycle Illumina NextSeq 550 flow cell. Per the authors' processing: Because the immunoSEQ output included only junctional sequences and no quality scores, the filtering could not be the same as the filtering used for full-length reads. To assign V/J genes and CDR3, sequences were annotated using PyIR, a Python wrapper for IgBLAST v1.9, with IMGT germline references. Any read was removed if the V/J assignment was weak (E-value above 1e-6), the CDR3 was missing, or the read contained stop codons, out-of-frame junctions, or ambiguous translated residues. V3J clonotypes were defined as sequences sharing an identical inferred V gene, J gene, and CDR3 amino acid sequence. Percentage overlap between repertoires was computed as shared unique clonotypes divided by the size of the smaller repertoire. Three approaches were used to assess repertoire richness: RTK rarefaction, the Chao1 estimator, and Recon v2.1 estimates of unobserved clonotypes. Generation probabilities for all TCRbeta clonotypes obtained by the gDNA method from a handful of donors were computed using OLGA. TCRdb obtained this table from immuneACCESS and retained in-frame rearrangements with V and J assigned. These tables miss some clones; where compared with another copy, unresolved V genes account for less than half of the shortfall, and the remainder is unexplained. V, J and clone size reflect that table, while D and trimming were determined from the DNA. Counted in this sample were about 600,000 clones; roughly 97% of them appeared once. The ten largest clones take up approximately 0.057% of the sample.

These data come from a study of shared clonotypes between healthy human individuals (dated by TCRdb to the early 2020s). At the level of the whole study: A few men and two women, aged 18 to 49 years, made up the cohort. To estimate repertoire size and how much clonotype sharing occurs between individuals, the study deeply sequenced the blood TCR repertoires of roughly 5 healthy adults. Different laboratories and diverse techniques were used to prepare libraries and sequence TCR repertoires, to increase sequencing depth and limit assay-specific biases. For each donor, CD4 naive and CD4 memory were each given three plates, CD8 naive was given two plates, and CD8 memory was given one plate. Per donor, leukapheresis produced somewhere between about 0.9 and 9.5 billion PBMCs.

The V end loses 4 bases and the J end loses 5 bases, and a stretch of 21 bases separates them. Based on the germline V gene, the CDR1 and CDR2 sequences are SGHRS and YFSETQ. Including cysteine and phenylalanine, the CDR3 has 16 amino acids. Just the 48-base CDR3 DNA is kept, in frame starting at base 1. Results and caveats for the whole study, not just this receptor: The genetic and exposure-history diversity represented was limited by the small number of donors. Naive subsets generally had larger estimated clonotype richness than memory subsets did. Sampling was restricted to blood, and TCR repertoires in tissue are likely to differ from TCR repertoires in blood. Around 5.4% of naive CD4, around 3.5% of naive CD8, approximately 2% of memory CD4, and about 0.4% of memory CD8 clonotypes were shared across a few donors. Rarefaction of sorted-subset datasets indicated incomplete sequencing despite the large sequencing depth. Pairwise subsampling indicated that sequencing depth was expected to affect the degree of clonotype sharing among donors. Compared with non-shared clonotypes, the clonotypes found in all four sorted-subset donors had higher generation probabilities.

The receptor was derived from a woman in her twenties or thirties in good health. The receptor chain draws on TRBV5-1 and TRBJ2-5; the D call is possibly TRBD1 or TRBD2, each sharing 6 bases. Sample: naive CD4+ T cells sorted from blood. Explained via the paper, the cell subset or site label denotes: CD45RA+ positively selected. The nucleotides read TGCGCCAGCAGCCGCAACAGGGCTCAAGGAGGGGAGACCCAGTACTTC. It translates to CASSRNRAQGGETQYF.